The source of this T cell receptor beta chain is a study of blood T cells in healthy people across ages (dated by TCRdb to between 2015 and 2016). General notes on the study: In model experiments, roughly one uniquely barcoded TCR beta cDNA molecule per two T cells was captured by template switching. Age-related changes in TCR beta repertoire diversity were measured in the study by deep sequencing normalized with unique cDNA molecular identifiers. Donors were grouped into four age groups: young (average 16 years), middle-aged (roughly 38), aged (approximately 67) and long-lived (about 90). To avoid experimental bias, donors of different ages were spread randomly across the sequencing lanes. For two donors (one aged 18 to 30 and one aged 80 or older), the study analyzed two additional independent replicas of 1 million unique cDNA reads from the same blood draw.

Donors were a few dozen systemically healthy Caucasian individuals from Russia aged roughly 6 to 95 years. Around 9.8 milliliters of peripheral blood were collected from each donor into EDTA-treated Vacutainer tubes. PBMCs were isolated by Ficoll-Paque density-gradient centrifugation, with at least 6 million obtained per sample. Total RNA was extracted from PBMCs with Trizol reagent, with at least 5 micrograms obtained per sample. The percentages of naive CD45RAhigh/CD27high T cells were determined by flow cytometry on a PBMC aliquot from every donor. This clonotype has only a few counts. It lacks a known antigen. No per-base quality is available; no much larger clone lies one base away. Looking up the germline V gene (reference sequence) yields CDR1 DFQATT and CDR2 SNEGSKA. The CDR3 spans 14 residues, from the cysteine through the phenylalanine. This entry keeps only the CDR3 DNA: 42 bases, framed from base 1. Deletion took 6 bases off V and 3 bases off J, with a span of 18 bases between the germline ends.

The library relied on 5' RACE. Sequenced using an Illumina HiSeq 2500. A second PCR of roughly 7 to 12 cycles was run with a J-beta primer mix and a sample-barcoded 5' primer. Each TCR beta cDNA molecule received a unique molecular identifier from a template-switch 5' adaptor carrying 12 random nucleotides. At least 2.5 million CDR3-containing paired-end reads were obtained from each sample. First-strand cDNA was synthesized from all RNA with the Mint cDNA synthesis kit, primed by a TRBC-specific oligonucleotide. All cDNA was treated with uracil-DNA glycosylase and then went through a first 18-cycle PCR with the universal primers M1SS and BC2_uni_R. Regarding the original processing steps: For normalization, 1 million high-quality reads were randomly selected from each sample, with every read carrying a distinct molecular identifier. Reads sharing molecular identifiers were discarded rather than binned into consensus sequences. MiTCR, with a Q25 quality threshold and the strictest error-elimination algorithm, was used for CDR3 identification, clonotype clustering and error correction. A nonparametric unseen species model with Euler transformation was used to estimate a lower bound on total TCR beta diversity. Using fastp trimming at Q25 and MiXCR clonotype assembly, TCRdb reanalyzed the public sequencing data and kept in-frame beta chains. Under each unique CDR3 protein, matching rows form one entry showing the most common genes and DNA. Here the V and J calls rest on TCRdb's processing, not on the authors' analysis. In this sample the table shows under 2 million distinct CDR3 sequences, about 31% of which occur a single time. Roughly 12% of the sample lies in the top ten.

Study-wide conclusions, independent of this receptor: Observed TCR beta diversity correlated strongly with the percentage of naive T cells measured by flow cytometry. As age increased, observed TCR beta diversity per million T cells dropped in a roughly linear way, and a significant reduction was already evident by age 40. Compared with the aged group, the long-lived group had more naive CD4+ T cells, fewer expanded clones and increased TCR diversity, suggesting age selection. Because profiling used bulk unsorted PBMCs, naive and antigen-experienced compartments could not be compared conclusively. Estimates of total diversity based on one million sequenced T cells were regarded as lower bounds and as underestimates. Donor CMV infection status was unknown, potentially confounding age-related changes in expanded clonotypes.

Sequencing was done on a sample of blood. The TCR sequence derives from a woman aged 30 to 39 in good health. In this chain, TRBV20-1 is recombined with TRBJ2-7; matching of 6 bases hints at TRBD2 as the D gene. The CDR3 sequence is CSATLAGRVYEQYF. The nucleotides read TGCAGTGCCACCCTCGCGGGACGCGTCTACGAGCAGTACTTC.